This passage covers 18 T cell receptor beta chains from one sample sequenced in a study of shared clonotypes between healthy human individuals. This table comes from immunoSEQ multiplex PCR, and its TCRdb copy is limited to in-frame clones, with some not included. The sample includes approximately 250,000 clones, over 60% of them seen just once. Material for sequencing was memory CD4+ T cells sorted from blood. Subset described: CD45RA-negative fraction. The receptors were sampled from a man aged 25-40 years in good health.

This clone was recorded a few times. The chain joins TRBV18 to TRBJ1-5, with no clear D. In germline, CDR1 is KGHSH, CDR2 LQKENI. Trimming took 6 bases from V and 2 from J, leaving 8 bases between them. The CDR3 is 13 amino acids. CDR3 bases: TGTGCCAGCTCTACATCGGGCAATCAGCCCCAGCATTTT. The encoded protein is CASSTSGNQPQHF.

This clone was counted only a few times. The J gene is TRBJ2-3, the V gene TRBV5-4, with a possible D match to TRBD1 (5 bases). Germline CDR1 is SGHNT and CDR2 is YYREEE (reference sequence). Trimming cost V 4 bases and J 5 bases, with 8 bases left between them. This CDR3 comprises 12 residues. CDR3 protein: CASSATVDTQYF. CDR3 nucleotide sequence: TGTGCCAGCAGCGCGACAGTAGATACGCAGTATTTT. The full variable domain, its missing parts supplied by reference TRBV5-4 and TRBJ2-3, is ETGVTQSPTHLIKTRGQQVTLRCSSQSGHNTVSWYQQALGQGPQFIFQYYREEENGRGNFPPRFSGLQFPNYSSELNVNALELDDSALYLCASSATVDTQYFGPGTRLTVL.

The V gene is TRBV28, the J gene TRBJ2-1, with D hard to call. Germline loops: CDR1 MDHEN, CDR2 SYDVKM. This CDR3 has 16 residues. V lost 10 bases, J lost 3 bases, and 22 bases lay in between. The CDR3: CATTSRASSFYNEQFF. DNA of the CDR3: TGTGCCACCACCTCTCGTGCCAGTAGTTTCTACAATGAGCAGTTCTTC.

The chain has TRBV29-1 and TRBJ1-2, with D possibly TRBD1 on 6 matching bases. The V gene lost 8 bases and the J gene lost 7 bases, with 14 bases spanning the gap. The germline V gene encodes CDR1 SQVTM and CDR2 ANQGSEA. This CDR3 has 11 amino acids. This CDR3 reads CSTGHSGGYTF. The CDR3 DNA reads TGCAGCACGGGACATTCGGGTGGCTACACCTTC.

The V call is TRBV5-1, the J call TRBJ2-5, with 9 bases lining up with TRBD1. Germline trimming cut 2 bases from V and 5 bases from J; bases unmatched to any gene: 7. The CDR3 contains 15 residues. CDR1 and CDR2 (germline): SGHRS, YFSETQ. In DNA form, the CDR3 reads TGCGCCAGCAGCTTATCATGGGACAGGGCTGAGACCCAGTACTTC. As protein: CASSLSWDRAETQYF. Full variable domain (rest looked up from reference TRBV5-1 and TRBJ2-5): KAGVTQTPRYLIKTRGQQVTLSCSPISGHRSVSWYQQTPGQGLQFLFEYFSETQRNKGNFPGRFSGRQFSNSRSEMNVSTLELGDSALYLCASSLSWDRAETQYFGPGTRLLVL.

On this clone: Different DNA sequences within this sample yield the same CDR3. V and J are TRBV4-1 and TRBJ2-1; D remains ambiguous. Germline V gives CDR1 MGHRA, CDR2 YSYEKL. Trimming stripped 0 bases from V and 7 bases from J, with 7 bases between. The CDR3 extends over 13 amino acids. CDR3 nucleotides: TGCGCCAGCAGCCAAGATCGGGTAAATGAGCAGTTCTTC. Encoded protein: CASSQDRVNEQFF.

This chain connects TRBV9 to TRBJ2-3, with 8 bases that match TRBD2. The CDR3 has 18 residues. Trimming took 1 base from V and 4 from J; bases not matched to a gene: 14. Germline V gene data show CDR1 as SGDLS and CDR2 as YYNGEE. The CDR3 sequence: CASSVQVGAGGGSDTQYF. The CDR3 DNA follows: TGTGCCAGCAGCGTACAGGTTGGGGCGGGAGGAGGCTCAGATACGCAGTATTTT.

The chain is built from TRBV19 and TRBJ2-5; D may match TRBD1 or TRBD2 (5 bases each). Trimming removed 2 bases from V and 4 bases from J, with 8 bases in between. The V gene's germline CDR1 is LNHDA and CDR2 SQIVND (reference sequence). This CDR3 spans 13 amino acids. This CDR3 is CASSIRGRETQYF. For the CDR3, the DNA is TGTGCCAGTAGTATAAGGGGACGAGAGACCCAGTACTTC.

The chain employs TRBV5-5 and TRBJ2-5; perhaps TRBD1 as D (6 bases). This CDR3 has 14 amino acids. The germline gives CDR1 SGHKS, CDR2 YYEKEE (reference sequence). V was cut by 4 bases and J by 7 bases, with 17 bases left in between. The CDR3 bases are TGTGCCAGCAGCCCGAACACAGGGTCGGGGACCCAGTACTTC. Translating it yields CASSPNTGSGTQYF.

This sequence joins TRBV5-1 and TRBJ2-1, with D possibly being TRBD2 (5 bases). The CDR3 is 13 residues long. The V end lost 5 bases, the J end lost 4 bases, and 10 bases lay between the germline ends. Germline values: CDR1 SGHRS, CDR2 YFSETQ. CDR3 sequence: CASREAEYNEQFF. As DNA, the CDR3 is TGCGCCAGCAGGGAAGCGGAATACAATGAGCAGTTCTTC.

Only a few counts were recorded for this clone. The chain recombines TRBV9 with TRBJ1-1; D is possibly TRBD1 (6 bases). This CDR3 has 16 amino acids. The V end was cut by 4 bases, the J end by 5 bases, with 21 bases between. Germline CDR1 SGDLS, CDR2 YYNGEE. CDR3 in amino acids: CASSPTLDRQGTEAFF. The DNA for the CDR3 is TGTGCCAGCAGCCCCACCCTTGACAGGCAAGGGACTGAAGCTTTCTTT.

V gene TRBV7-8 combines with J gene TRBJ1-4, with a possible D match to TRBD1 (5 bases). CDR3 length: 15 amino acids. Germline CDR1 reads SGHVS; CDR2 reads FQNEAQ. V dropped 2 bases and J dropped 3 bases, with 10 bases sitting between them. The CDR3 nucleotides read TGTGCCAGCAGCTTAAATGGGGGGGCTAATGAAAAACTGTTTTTT. Translation: CASSLNGGANEKLFF.

The chain is built from TRBV5-1 and TRBJ2-7; D ambiguous. CDR3 length equals 13 residues. Germline V gives CDR1 SGHRS, CDR2 YFSETQ. Trimming stripped 1 base from V and 6 bases from J, with 11 bases between. The CDR3 region is CASSLTSDREQYF. The CDR3 DNA reads TGCGCCAGCAGCTTGACTTCCGATCGCGAGCAGTACTTC. Filled out from reference TRBV5-1 and TRBJ2-7, the complete variable domain reads KAGVTQTPRYLIKTRGQQVTLSCSPISGHRSVSWYQQTPGQGLQFLFEYFSETQRNKGNFPGRFSGRQFSNSRSEMNVSTLELGDSALYLCASSLTSDREQYFGPGTRLTVT.

This rearrangement joins TRBV7-4 to TRBJ1-5; tentatively, D is TRBD1 (5 bases). The V end lost 5 bases, the J end lost 7 bases, and 12 bases lay between the germline ends. The CDR3 runs to 13 residues. Per the germline V gene, CDR1 is SGHVT and CDR2 is SQSDAQ. The CDR3 sequence: CASSHSGLQPQHF. The CDR3 DNA reads TGTGCCAGCAGCCATTCAGGGTTGCAGCCCCAGCATTTT.

The chain uses TRBV28 and TRBJ1-1; a weak D match, TRBD1 (5 bases). V was clipped by 6 bases and J by 4 bases, with 18 bases between them. CDR1 and CDR2 from the germline V gene are MDHEN and SYDVKM. The CDR3 sequence is 15 residues long. In DNA form, the CDR3 reads TGTGCCAGCAGGAATGCCAGGGTCGTAGGCACTGAAGCTTTCTTT. Its translation: CASRNARVVGTEAFF.

J is TRBJ1-1 and V is TRBV11-2, with D uncertain. The V end was cut by 8 bases, the J end by 0 bases, with 13 bases between. Germline lookup yields CDR1 SGHAT and CDR2 FQNNGV. The CDR3 has 14 residues. In nucleotides, the CDR3 is TGTGCCAGCCTCCGGGCAGACCTGAACACTGAAGCTTTCTTT. It specifies CASLRADLNTEAFF.

The rearrangement links TRBV30 to TRBJ2-1, with 10 nucleotides matching TRBD2. Germline lookup yields CDR1 GTSNPN and CDR2 SVGIG (reference sequence). The V gene end was trimmed by 5 bases and the J gene end by 7 bases; junction bases not matched to a gene: 5. CDR3 length: 13 residues. The CDR3 bases are TGTGCCTGGGAGCGGGAGGGGGGGAATGAGCAGTTCTTC. The encoded protein is CAWEREGGNEQFF.

This chain joins TRBV28 and TRBJ1-5; the D gene is possibly TRBD1 (6 bases). Germline lookup yields CDR1 MDHEN and CDR2 SYDVKM. The ends were cut back, 2 bases at V and 5 bases at J, with 16 bases in the middle. This CDR3 comprises 16 residues. The CDR3 nucleotides read TGTGCCAGCAGTTTACCGGCACAGGGCTTAGATCAGCCCCAGCATTTT. Residues: CASSLPAQGLDQPQHF.